Listed here are 27 T cell receptor beta chains from one sample, sequenced in a study of blood T cells in healthy people across ages. Through a sample-barcoded 5' primer and a J-beta primer mix, a second PCR was run for about 7 to 12 cycles. TCRdb analysed the 5' RACE reads with MiXCR anew, one entry per CDR3 protein. The sample lists 650,000 to 1,000,000 distinct CDR3 sequences, about half occurring once. Sequenced material: blood. The source is an elderly man in good health.

This clonotype was counted many times. Compared with germline, one end of the junction differs, possibly owing to a read error. This chain uses TRBV5-1 with TRBJ2-1; D perhaps matches TRBD1 (6 bases). Germline CDR1 reads SGHRS; CDR2 reads YFSETQ. The CDR3 spans 13 residues. The DNA of the CDR3 is TGTGCCAGCAGCCTCGGACAGTACAATGAGCAGTTCTTC. It is translated as CASSLGQYNEQFF.

The V and J genes are TRBV7-2 and TRBJ2-1, with D perhaps assigned TRBD1 or TRBD2 (5 bases each). V was clipped by 5 bases and J by 3 bases, with 14 bases between them. This CDR3 region has 15 residues. Germline-derived CDR1 and CDR2 are SGHTA and FQGNSA. CDR3: CASSTVGDHYNEQFF. The CDR3 nucleotides are TGTGCCAGCAGCACCGTGGGGGACCACTACAATGAGCAGTTCTTC.

This clonotype was detected once. Sequence at one end of the junction differs from germline and may be a read error. V gene TRBV9 combines with J gene TRBJ2-5; 8 bases agree with TRBD2. The germline CDR1 and CDR2 sequences are SGDLS and YYNGEE. The CDR3 extends over 14 amino acids. The CDR3 DNA is TGTACCAGCAGCCCCCGGGGGACTAGTGAGACCCAGTACTTC. Protein sequence: CTSSPRGTSETQYF.

The V and J genes are TRBV20-1 and TRBJ1-5; 11 bases are a match to TRBD1. The CDR3 is made up of 17 amino acids. Germline lookup yields CDR1 DFQATT and CDR2 SNEGSKA (reference sequence). V was clipped by 5 bases and J by 1 base; unmatched bases: 10. As DNA, the CDR3 is TGCAGTGCTCCCGGGGACAGGGGGGGATGGAGCAATCAGCCCCAGCATTTT. Its translation is CSAPGDRGGWSNQPQHF.

V gene TRBV20-1 combines with J gene TRBJ2-1, with D maybe TRBD2 (6 bases). The CDR3 contains 15 residues. Per germline, CDR1 DFQATT and CDR2 SNEGSKA (reference sequence). With 4 bases removed from V and 7 bases from J, the gap between germline ends came to 20 bases. The CDR3 coding sequence is TGCAGTGCTATCTTGGTGGGAGGACTGAGGAATGAGCAGTTCTTC. Translating gives CSAILVGGLRNEQFF.

The V call is TRBV2, the J call TRBJ1-4; D gene uncertain. Between the trimmed V and J ends, which lost 3 bases and 4 bases, there was a span of 9 bases. The germline V gene has CDR1 SNHLY and CDR2 FYNNEI. There are 14 residues in the CDR3. CDR3 protein: CASSEGQVNEKLFF. The CDR3, as DNA: TGTGCCAGCAGTGAGGGTCAGGTTAATGAAAAACTGTTTTTT. The complete variable domain, with remaining parts taken from reference TRBV2 and TRBJ1-4, reads EPEVTQTPSHQVTQMGQEVILRCVPISNHLYFYWYRQILGQKVEFLVSFYNNEISEKSEIFDDQFSVERPDGSNFTLKIRSTKLEDSAMYFCASSEGQVNEKLFFGSGTQLSVL.

This clonotype turned up a few times. V usage is TRBV5-1 and J usage is TRBJ2-2, with 8 bases identical to TRBD1. The CDR3 runs to 15 residues. Per germline, CDR1 SGHRS and CDR2 YFSETQ. The junction had 1 base not matched to a gene; V was cut back by 0 bases and J by 3 bases. Here the CDR3 reads CASSLGQGHTGELFF. Here the CDR3 DNA reads TGCGCCAGCAGCTTGGGACAGGGGCACACCGGGGAGCTGTTTTTT.

The chain is built from TRBV7-2 and TRBJ2-3; D gene ambiguous. Germline loops: CDR1 SGHTA, CDR2 FQGNSA. CDR3 size: 16 residues. Trimming left V 6 bases short and J 1 base short, with 17 bases between. This CDR3 is CASSQGITRGTDTQYF. In DNA form, the CDR3 reads TGTGCCAGCAGTCAAGGGATCACAAGAGGCACAGATACGCAGTATTTT. Complete variable domain (other parts from reference TRBV7-2 and TRBJ2-3): GAGVSQSPSNKVTEKGKDVELRCDPISGHTALYWYRQSLGQGLEFLIYFQGNSAPDKSGLPSDRFSAERTGGSVSTLTIQRTQQEDSAVYLCASSQGITRGTDTQYFGPGTRLTVL.

Points on this clonotype: A junction boundary mismatches the germline segment, possibly from a read error. The V call is TRBV11-2, the J call TRBJ2-5; TRBD2 might be the D (6 bases). The germline gives CDR1 SGHAT, CDR2 FQNNGV. This CDR3 comprises 14 residues. CDR3 protein: CASSLTRGPETQYF. DNA of the CDR3: TGCGCCAGCAGCTTAACGCGGGGCCCAGAGACCCAGTACTTC.

This clonotype was detected a few times. The rearrangement links TRBV5-6 to TRBJ2-6; no definite D call. The V end lost 0 bases, the J end lost 0 bases, and 7 bases lay between the germline ends. The CDR3 extends over 16 amino acids. CDR1 SGHDT and CDR2 YYEEEE come from the germline V gene. The CDR3 loop is CASSLAHVSGANVLTF. DNA for the CDR3: TGTGCCAGCAGCTTGGCCCATGTCTCTGGGGCCAACGTCCTGACTTTC.

The rearrangement links TRBV24-1 to TRBJ2-3; D gene unclear. The CDR3 covers 13 residues. V was pared by 3 bases and J by 3 bases, with 6 bases between. In germline, CDR1 is KGHDR, CDR2 SFDVKD. CDR3 region: CATSDQKTDTQYF. The CDR3 DNA follows: TGTGCCACCAGTGATCAAAAAACAGATACGCAGTATTTT.

The count of this clonotype is one. At one end the junction does not follow the germline gene, possibly because of a read error. The gene calls are TRBV12-3 or TRBV12-4 and TRBJ2-3, with D perhaps being TRBD1 or TRBD2 (5 bases each). The CDR3 has 13 amino acids. CDR3 residues: CASKLGATDAQYF. In DNA, the CDR3 is TGTGCCAGCAAGCTCGGGGCAACAGATGCGCAGTATTTT.

CDR3 sequence (DNA): TGCGCCAGCAGCTCAGGACTAGCGGGTACACAAGAGACCCAGTACTTC. As protein: CASSSGLAGTQETQYF. The V gene is TRBV5-1, the J gene TRBJ2-5; 11 nucleotides match TRBD2. Germline-derived CDR1 and CDR2 are SGHRS and YFSETQ. The CDR3 totals 16 residues. Germline trimming cut 3 bases from V and 2 bases from J; bases unmatched to any gene: 6.

This clonotype was counted between two and nine times. Being one base from a much bigger clone, this may be a read error. The chain uses TRBV2 and TRBJ2-1, with a tentative D call TRBD2 (7 bases). The germline V and J ends were trimmed by 1 base and 6 bases, with 13 bases remaining between them. The CDR3 extends over 15 amino acids. From germline, CDR1 is SNHLY and CDR2 FYNNEI. CDR3 DNA: TGTGCCAGCAGTGAAGTGACGGGGGGCTCCAATGAGCAGTTCTTC. It is translated as CASSEVTGGSNEQFF.

This clonotype was detected only a few times. The V call is TRBV5-1, the J call TRBJ2-5, with D tentatively TRBD1 or TRBD2 (5 bases each). This CDR3 has 16 residues. Between the trimmed V and J ends, which lost 5 bases and 1 base, there was a span of 18 bases. Germline CDR1 reads SGHRS; CDR2 reads YFSETQ. The DNA for the CDR3 is TGCGCCAGCAGATCTGCCCAGAGGGGCCCCCAAGAGACCCAGTACTTC. Residues: CASRSAQRGPQETQYF.

The chain links TRBV5-5 to TRBJ1-3; D is unresolved. Germline V gene lookup returns CDR1 SGHKS and CDR2 YYEKEE (reference sequence). V was pared by 4 bases and J by 0 bases, with 11 bases between. This CDR3 has 15 amino acids. Written as DNA, the CDR3 is TGTGCCAGCAGCCAGGACGGGGACTCTGGAAACACCATATATTTT. This codes for CASSQDGDSGNTIYF.

The chain carries TRBV7-2 and TRBJ2-2; 14 bases fit TRBD2. This CDR3 has 17 amino acids. Germline values: CDR1 SGHTA, CDR2 FQGNSA. Trimming removed 5 bases from V and 3 bases from J; junction bases left unmatched: 5. The CDR3 loop is CASSKTSGGGYTGELFF. The CDR3 region has the DNA TGTGCCAGCAGCAAGACTAGCGGGGGGGGGTACACCGGGGAGCTGTTTTTT.

This clonotype turned up a few times. Germline and junction disagree at one end, which may indicate a read error. The chain uses TRBV29-1 and TRBJ2-3, with 12 bases identical to TRBD2. Germline CDR1 SQVTM, CDR2 ANQGSEA. This CDR3 is built from 14 residues. The CDR3 reads CSAGLAGYTETQYF. DNA for the CDR3: TGCAGCGCAGGACTAGCGGGGTACACAGAGACGCAGTATTTT.

This clonotype was counted only a few times. The rearrangement links TRBV12-3 or TRBV12-4 to TRBJ2-5, with D perhaps TRBD2 (6 bases). The length of the CDR3 is 13 residues. V was trimmed by 2 bases and J by 8 bases, leaving 12 bases between them. For the CDR3, the DNA is TGTGCCAGCAGTTTAATCGGGGAGGAAACCCAGTACTTC. Translating gives CASSLIGEETQYF.

The V and J genes are TRBV11-1 and TRBJ2-5; unclear D gene. The CDR3 has 14 amino acids. The germline V and J ends were trimmed by 1 base and 5 bases, with 11 bases remaining between them. Germline lookup yields CDR1 SGHAT and CDR2 FQDESV (reference sequence). The DNA of the CDR3 is TGTGCCAGCAGCTTAGTCAGGTCGGAGGAGACCCAGTACTTC. Translating gives CASSLVRSEETQYF.

Many counts were recorded for this clonotype. The chain couples TRBV12-3 or TRBV12-4 to TRBJ2-7, with TRBD2 as a possible D gene (5 bases). V lost 6 bases to trimming and J lost 2 bases, with 8 bases between them. This CDR3 comprises 12 residues. This CDR3 is CASSAGTYEQYF. Written as DNA, the CDR3 is TGTGCCAGCAGCGCCGGGACCTACGAGCAGTACTTC.

This clonotype was detected ten times or more. The chain joins TRBV20-1 to TRBJ2-7, with a possible D match to TRBD1 (6 bases). Germline CDR1 is DFQATT and CDR2 is SNEGSKA (reference sequence). V shed 3 bases and J shed 5 bases, with 17 bases lying between them. The CDR3 has 14 amino acids. The CDR3 DNA sequence: TGCAGTGCTAGCGTGTATCAGGGGATGGACGAGCAGTACTTC. This gives the protein CSASVYQGMDEQYF.

This clonotype showed up many times. The chain carries TRBV3-1 and TRBJ2-7, with TRBD2 identical over 10 bases. V shed 6 bases, J shed 4 bases, and the junction held 12 bases outside the gene matches. Germline V gene data show CDR1 as LGHDT and CDR2 as YNNKEL (reference sequence). This CDR3 spans 16 amino acids. In nucleotides, the CDR3 is TGTGCCAGCAGTTATACCCTAGCGGGAGCCCCTTACGAGCAGTACTTC. Its protein is CASSYTLAGAPYEQYF.

The chain recombines TRBV12-5 with TRBJ2-1, with D possibly TRBD1 on 6 matching bases. In germline, CDR1 is LGHNT, CDR2 FRNRAP. With 1 base removed from V and 3 bases from J, the gap between germline ends came to 10 bases. This CDR3 comprises 15 residues. The chain's CDR3 is CASGLGTVDYNEQFF. The CDR3 nucleotides are TGTGCTAGTGGTTTGGGGACAGTGGACTACAATGAGCAGTTCTTC.

This clonotype was counted a few times. The genes are TRBV5-5 and TRBJ2-5; 9 nucleotides line up with TRBD1. V dropped 4 bases and J dropped 4; count of bases not matched to a gene: 8. The CDR3 consists of 15 residues. CDR1 and CDR2 (germline): SGHKS, YYEKEE (reference sequence). CDR3 coding DNA: TGTGCCAGCAGCGACGGGACAGGGAATGGAGAGACCCAGTACTTC. This codes for CASSDGTGNGETQYF. Filled out from reference TRBV5-5 and TRBJ2-5, the complete variable domain reads DAGVTQSPTHLIKTRGQQVTLRCSPISGHKSVSWYQQVLGQGPQFIFQYYEKEERGRGNFPDRFSARQFPNYSSELNVNALLLGDSALYLCASSDGTGNGETQYFGPGTRLLVL.

Note on this clonotype: A read error is possible here, since a much larger clone lies one base away. This chain links TRBV9 with TRBJ2-7; 12 bases line up with TRBD1. The CDR3 length is 15 residues. V dropped 3 bases and J dropped 6; count of bases not matched to a gene: 7. The germline V gene has CDR1 SGDLS and CDR2 YYNGEE. The CDR3 DNA reads TGTGCCAGCAGCGCAGCTGGGACAGGGGGCGGCGAGCAGTACTTC. It encodes CASSAAGTGGGEQYF. The variable domain in full, with the rest retrieved from reference TRBV9 and TRBJ2-7, is DSGVTQTPKHLITATGQRVTLRCSPRSGDLSVYWYQQSLDQGLQFLIQYYNGEERAKGNILERFSAQQFPDLHSELNLSSLELGDSALYFCASSAAGTGGGEQYFGPGTRLTVT.

This chain connects TRBV6-6 to TRBJ2-1; 7 bases align to TRBD2. CDR1 is MNHNY, CDR2 SVGAGI, per germline (reference sequence). V shed 6 bases and J 3 bases; nucleotides not matched to a gene: 8. The CDR3 is 15 amino acids. CDR3 loop: CASSPAGDLYNEQFF. CDR3 coding DNA: TGTGCCAGCAGCCCCGCGGGGGATCTCTACAATGAGCAGTTCTTC.